The rows below give T cell receptor beta chains drawn from one sample of a study of beta chain features in type 1 diabetes. Method: immunoSEQ multiplex PCR; TCRdb's copy keeps in-frame clones and lacks some. Of roughly 730,000 clones listed, around an eighth are singletons. Sample: naive CD4+ T cells from blood. All receptors derive from a man between 18 and 29 years old with type 1 diabetes. Each CDR3 is given with its conserved first and last residue. D genes are given only for firm matches. Rows may omit the clone size; those that give it use once, few, many or a size class.

D gene: NA; V gene: TRBV6-5; J gene: TRBJ1-1; clone size: NA; CDR3 protein: CASSGLWGNTEAFF; CDR3 DNA: TGTGCCAGCAGTGGACTTTGGGGGAACACTGAAGCTTTCTTT
D gene: NA; V gene: TRBV19; J gene: TRBJ2-5; clone size: NA; CDR3 protein: CASSTGLQETQYF; CDR3 DNA: TGTGCCAGTAGTACGGGATTACAAGAGACCCAGTACTTC
D gene: NA; V gene: TRBV30; J gene: TRBJ2-3; clone size: NA; CDR3 protein: CAWRSPDTQYF; CDR3 DNA: TGTGCCTGGAGATCGCCAGATACGCAGTATTTT
D gene: NA; V gene: TRBV6-1; J gene: TRBJ1-1; clone size: NA; CDR3 protein: CASSPNGRNTEAFF; CDR3 DNA: TGTGCCAGCAGCCCCAACGGACGTAACACTGAAGCTTTCTTT
D gene: TRBD1; V gene: TRBV28; J gene: TRBJ1-5; clone size: NA; CDR3 protein: CASSLLRGGQPQHF; CDR3 DNA: TGTGCCAGCAGTTTACTCAGGGGGGGCCAGCCCCAGCATTTT
D gene: NA; V gene: TRBV13; J gene: TRBJ2-6; clone size: few; CDR3 protein: CASSLGLFQGSAGANVLTF; CDR3 DNA: TGTGCCAGCAGCTTAGGCCTATTTCAGGGATCGGCTGGGGCCAACGTCCTGACTTTC
D gene: NA; V gene: TRBV7-9; J gene: TRBJ1-1; clone size: NA; CDR3 protein: CASSPQGDTEAFF; CDR3 DNA: TGTGCCAGCAGCCCCCAAGGCGACACTGAAGCTTTCTTT
D gene: NA; V gene: TRBV5-4; J gene: TRBJ1-1; clone size: few; CDR3 protein: CASSLEVATVGAFF; CDR3 DNA: TGTGCCAGCAGCTTGGAAGTCGCCACAGTCGGAGCTTTCTTT
D gene: NA; V gene: TRBV19; J gene: TRBJ1-2; clone size: few; CDR3 protein: CASSILDAYGYTF; CDR3 DNA: TGTGCCAGTAGTATATTGGACGCCTATGGCTACACCTTC
D gene: NA; V gene: TRBV5-7; J gene: TRBJ2-7; clone size: NA; CDR3 protein: CASSFHEQYF; CDR3 DNA: TGTGCCAGCAGCTTCCACGAGCAGTACTTC